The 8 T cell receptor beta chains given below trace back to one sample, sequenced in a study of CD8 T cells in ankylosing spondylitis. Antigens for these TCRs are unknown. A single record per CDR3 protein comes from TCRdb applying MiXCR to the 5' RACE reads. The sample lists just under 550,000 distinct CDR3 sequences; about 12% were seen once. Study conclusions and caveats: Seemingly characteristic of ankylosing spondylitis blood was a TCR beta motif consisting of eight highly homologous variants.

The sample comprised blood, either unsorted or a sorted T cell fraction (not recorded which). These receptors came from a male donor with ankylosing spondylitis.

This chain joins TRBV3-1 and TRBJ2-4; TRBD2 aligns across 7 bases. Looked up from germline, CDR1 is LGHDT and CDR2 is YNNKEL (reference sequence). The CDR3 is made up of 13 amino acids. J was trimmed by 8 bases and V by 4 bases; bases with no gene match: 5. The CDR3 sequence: CASSLQTSDIQYF. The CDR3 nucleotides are TGTGCCAGCAGCCTACAAACTAGCGACATTCAGTACTTC.

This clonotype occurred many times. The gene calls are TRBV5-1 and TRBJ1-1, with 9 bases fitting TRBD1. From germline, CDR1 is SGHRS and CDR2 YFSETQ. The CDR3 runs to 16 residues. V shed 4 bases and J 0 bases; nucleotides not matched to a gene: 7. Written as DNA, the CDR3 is TGCGCCAGCAGCCCCGACAGGGGGTCAATGAACACTGAAGCTTTCTTT. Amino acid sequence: CASSPDRGSMNTEAFF.

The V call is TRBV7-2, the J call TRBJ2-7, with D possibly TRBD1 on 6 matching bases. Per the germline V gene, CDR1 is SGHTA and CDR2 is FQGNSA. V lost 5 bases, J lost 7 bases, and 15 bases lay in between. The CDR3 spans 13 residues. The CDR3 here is CASSRDIVLEQYF. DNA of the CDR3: TGTGCCAGCAGCCGGGACATCGTCTTGGAGCAGTACTTC. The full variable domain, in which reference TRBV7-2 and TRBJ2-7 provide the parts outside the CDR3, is GAGVSQSPSNKVTEKGKDVELRCDPISGHTALYWYRQSLGQGLEFLIYFQGNSAPDKSGLPSDRFSAERTGGSVSTLTIQRTQQEDSAVYLCASSRDIVLEQYFGPGTRLTVT.

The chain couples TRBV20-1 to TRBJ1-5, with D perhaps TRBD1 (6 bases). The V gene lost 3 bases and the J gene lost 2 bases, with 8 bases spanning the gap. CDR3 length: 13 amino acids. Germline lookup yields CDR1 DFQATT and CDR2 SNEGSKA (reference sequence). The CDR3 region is CSARRGGNQPQHF. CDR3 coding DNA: TGCAGTGCTAGGAGGGGGGGCAATCAGCCCCAGCATTTT.

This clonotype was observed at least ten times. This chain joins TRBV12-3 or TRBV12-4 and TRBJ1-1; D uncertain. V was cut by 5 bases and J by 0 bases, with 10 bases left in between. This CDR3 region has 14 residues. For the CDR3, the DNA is TGTGCCAGCAGTCCCACGGTACTGAACACTGAAGCTTTCTTT. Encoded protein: CASSPTVLNTEAFF.

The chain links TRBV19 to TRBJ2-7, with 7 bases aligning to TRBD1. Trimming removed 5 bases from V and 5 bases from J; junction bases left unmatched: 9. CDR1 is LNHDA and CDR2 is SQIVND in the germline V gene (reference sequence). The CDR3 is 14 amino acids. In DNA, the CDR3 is TGTGCCAGTAGTTTCGCGACAGGGTCGGACGAGCAGTACTTC. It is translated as CASSFATGSDEQYF. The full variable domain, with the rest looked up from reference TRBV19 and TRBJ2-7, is DGGITQSPKYLFRKEGQNVTLSCEQNLNHDAMYWYRQDPGQGLRLIYYSQIVNDFQKGDIAEGYSVSREKKESFPLTVTSAQKNPTAFYLCASSFATGSDEQYFGPGTRLTVT.

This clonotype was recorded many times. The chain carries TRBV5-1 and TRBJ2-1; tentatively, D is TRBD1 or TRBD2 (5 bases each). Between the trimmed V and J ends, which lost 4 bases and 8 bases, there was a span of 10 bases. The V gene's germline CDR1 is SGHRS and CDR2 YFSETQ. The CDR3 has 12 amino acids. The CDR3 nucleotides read TGCGCCAGCAGCGTTCGGGGCGATGAGCAGTTCTTC. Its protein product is CASSVRGDEQFF.

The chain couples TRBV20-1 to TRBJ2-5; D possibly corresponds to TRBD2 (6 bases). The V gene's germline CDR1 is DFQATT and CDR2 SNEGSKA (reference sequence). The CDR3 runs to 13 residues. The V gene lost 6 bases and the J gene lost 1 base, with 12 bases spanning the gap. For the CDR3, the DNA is TGCAGTGCAGGGCACGGGAGCCAAGAGACCCAGTACTTC. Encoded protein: CSAGHGSQETQYF.